Listed below are T cell receptor beta chains from one sample, sequenced in a study of CXCR3-negative and CXCR3-positive naive CD8 T cells. TCRdb processed the 5' RACE reads again and assigns one entry to each CDR3 protein, with no DNA. The sample data list approximately 100,000 distinct CDR3 sequences. The sample comprised naive CXCR3+ CD8+ T cells from blood. Source of these receptors: a human donor in good health. Some clones in this sample may be carry-over from other donors' samples. The CDR3 runs from the conserved cysteine through the conserved F or W. Each record gives: V gene, J gene, CDR3 protein.

v_call: TRBV7-3
j_call: TRBJ2-7
cdr3_aa: CASSLYSFSYEQYF

v_call: TRBV7-6
j_call: TRBJ2-1
cdr3_aa: CASSYGGAVSYNEQFF

v_call: TRBV4-1
j_call: TRBJ2-7
cdr3_aa: CASSQGTVGYEQYF

v_call: TRBV14
j_call: TRBJ2-7
cdr3_aa: CASSQAGTGYEQYF

v_call: TRBV7-9
j_call: TRBJ1-1
cdr3_aa: CASSPREGLLVEAFF

v_call: TRBV4-3
j_call: TRBJ1-1
cdr3_aa: CASSQVGGGTEAFF

v_call: TRBV4-3
j_call: TRBJ2-3
cdr3_aa: CASSRLAGAHTDTQYF

v_call: TRBV7-9
j_call: TRBJ2-7
cdr3_aa: CASSLESGRAVEQYF

v_call: TRBV6-6
j_call: TRBJ1-1
cdr3_aa: CASSRLSNTEAFF

v_call: TRBV20-1
j_call: TRBJ2-7
cdr3_aa: CSAMETVTYEQYF

v_call: TRBV9
j_call: TRBJ2-1
cdr3_aa: CASSAPGQGIGEQFF

v_call: TRBV5-6
j_call: TRBJ2-7
cdr3_aa: CASSVAGGYEQYF

v_call: TRBV12-3/TRBV12-4
j_call: TRBJ1-5
cdr3_aa: CASTAGGHNQPQHF

v_call: TRBV7-8
j_call: TRBJ1-2
cdr3_aa: CASSLGQTNYGYTF

v_call: TRBV5-1
j_call: TRBJ1-2
cdr3_aa: CASARSRGRREDGYTF

v_call: TRBV12-3/TRBV12-4
j_call: TRBJ2-3
cdr3_aa: CASSLRLAGVATDTQYF